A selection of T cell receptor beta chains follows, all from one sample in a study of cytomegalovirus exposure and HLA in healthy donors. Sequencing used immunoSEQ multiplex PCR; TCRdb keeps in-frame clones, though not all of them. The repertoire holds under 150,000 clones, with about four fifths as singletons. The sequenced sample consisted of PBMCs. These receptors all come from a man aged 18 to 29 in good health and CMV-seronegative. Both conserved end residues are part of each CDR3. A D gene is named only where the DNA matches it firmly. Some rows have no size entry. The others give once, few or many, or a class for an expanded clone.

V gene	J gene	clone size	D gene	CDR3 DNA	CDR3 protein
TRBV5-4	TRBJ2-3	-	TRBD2	TGTGCCAGCAGCTCCTCCTGGACTAGCGGGAGTTCGGATACGCAGTATTTT	CASSSSWTSGSSDTQYF
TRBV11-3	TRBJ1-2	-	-	TGTGCCAGCAGCTTACCAGCCGGGGTGGGCTACACCTTC	CASSLPAGVGYTF
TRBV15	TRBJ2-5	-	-	TGTGCCACCGGGACTGCCCAAGAGACCCAGTACTTC	CATGTAQETQYF
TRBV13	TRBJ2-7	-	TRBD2	TGTGCCAGCAGCGCCCGGACTAGCGGGAGCTACGAGCAGTACTTC	CASSARTSGSYEQYF
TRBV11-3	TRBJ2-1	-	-	TGTGCCAGCAGCTCAGGGGTGGGAAACTACCGCAATGAGCAGTTCTTC	CASSSGVGNYRNEQFF
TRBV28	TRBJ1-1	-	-	TGTGCCAGCAATAACCAGGGTTATCTTCTTCTGAACACTGAAGCTTTCTTT	CASNNQGYLLLNTEAFF
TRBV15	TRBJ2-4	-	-	TGTGCCACCAGCAGAGGGGACTTGGGCGCCAAAAACATTCAGTACTTC	CATSRGDLGAKNIQYF
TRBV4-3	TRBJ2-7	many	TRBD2	TGCGCCAGCAGCCAAGGTTTTAGCGGGAAACGTTACGAGCAGTACTTC	CASSQGFSGKRYEQYF
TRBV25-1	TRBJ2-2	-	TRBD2	TGTGCCAGCAGTGAAGAGCGGGGTGTCAGCGGGGAGCTGTTTTTT	CASSEERGVSGELFF
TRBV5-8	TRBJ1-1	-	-	TGTGCCAGCAGCCTAAGCCCGGGTCGGGGAACTGAAGCTTTCTTT	CASSLSPGRGTEAFF
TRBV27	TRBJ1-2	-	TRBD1	TGTGCCAGCAGTCTAGAGGGACAGATCAACTATGGCTACACCTTC	CASSLEGQINYGYTF
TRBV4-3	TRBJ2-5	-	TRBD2	TGCGCCAGCAGCCAAGATAGTGGTCGCGGGAGTGCGGAGACCCAGTACTTC	CASSQDSGRGSAETQYF
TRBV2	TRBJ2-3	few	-	TGTGCCAGCGGAGGGGTCCTGACTATATACACAGATACGCAGTATTTT	CASGGVLTIYTDTQYF
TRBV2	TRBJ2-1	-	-	TGTGCCAGCAGAGGGAGGGGGGCATTCAATGAGCAGTTCTTC	CASRGRGAFNEQFF
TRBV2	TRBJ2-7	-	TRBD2	TGTGCCAGCACTACCTCGGGACTAGCGGATTCCTACGAGCAGTACTTC	CASTTSGLADSYEQYF
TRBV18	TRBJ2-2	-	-	TGTGCCAGCTCACTATCCACCGGGGAGCTGTTTTTT	CASSLSTGELFF
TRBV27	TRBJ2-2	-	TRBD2	TGTGCCAGCAGTTTACGGGGGGCCGGGGAGCTGTTTTTT	CASSLRGAGELFF
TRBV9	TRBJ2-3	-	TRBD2	TGTGCCAGCAGCGTCCTACTAGCGGGAGGCCCTCGGTTCTCCACAGATACGCAGTATTTT	CASSVLLAGGPRFSTDTQYF
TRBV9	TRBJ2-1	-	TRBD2	TGTGCCAGCAGCGTAGCTAGCGGCTACAATGAGCAGTTCTTC	CASSVASGYNEQFF
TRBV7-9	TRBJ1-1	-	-	TGTGCCAGCAGCTTAGGGGGCTTGAACACTGAAGCTTTCTTT	CASSLGGLNTEAFF
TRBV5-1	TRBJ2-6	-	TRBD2	TGCGCCAGCAGCTTGGCGACCGGGAGGGCCTTGGGGGCCAACGTCCTGACTTTC	CASSLATGRALGANVLTF
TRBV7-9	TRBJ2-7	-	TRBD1	TGTGCCAGCGTACTCGCGGGACAGGGTCTTTACGAGCAGTACTTC	CASVLAGQGLYEQYF
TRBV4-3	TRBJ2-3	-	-	TGCGCCAGCAGCCAAGAATTCAGCGCCCCCGGCTTGGATACGCAGTATTTT	CASSQEFSAPGLDTQYF
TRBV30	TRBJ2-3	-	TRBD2	TGTGCCTGGAGTGTATCGCTAGCGGGATTCACAGATACGCAGTATTTT	CAWSVSLAGFTDTQYF
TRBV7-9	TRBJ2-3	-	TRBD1	TGTGCCAGCAGCTTACTGGACAGGGGTCGGGGCACAGATACGCAGTATTTT	CASSLLDRGRGTDTQYF